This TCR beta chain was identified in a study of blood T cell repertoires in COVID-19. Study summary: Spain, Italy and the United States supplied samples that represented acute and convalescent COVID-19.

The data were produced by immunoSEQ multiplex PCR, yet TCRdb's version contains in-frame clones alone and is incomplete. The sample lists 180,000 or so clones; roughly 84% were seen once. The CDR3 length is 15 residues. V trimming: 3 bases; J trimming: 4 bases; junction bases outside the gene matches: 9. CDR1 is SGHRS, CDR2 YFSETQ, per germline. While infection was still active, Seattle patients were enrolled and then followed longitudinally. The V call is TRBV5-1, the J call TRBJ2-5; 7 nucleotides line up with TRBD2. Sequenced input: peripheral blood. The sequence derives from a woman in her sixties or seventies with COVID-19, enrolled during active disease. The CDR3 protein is CASSYEGGPRETQYF. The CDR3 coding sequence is TGCGCCAGCAGCTATGAGGGAGGGCCGAGAGAGACCCAGTACTTC.